This T cell receptor (beta chain) was profiled in a study of cytomegalovirus exposure and HLA in healthy donors. There are 14 residues in the CDR3. Germline values: CDR1 SGHDT, CDR2 YYEEEE. V gave up 1 base and J gave up 8 bases, with 13 bases separating them. Amplification used 60 Vbeta primers and 13 Jbeta primers. Clones were read by immunoSEQ multiplex PCR, and TCRdb kept only the in-frame ones, dropping some. The sample shows roughly 120,000 clones, 80% of them seen only once. Study-wide results and limits: The study had only CMV serostatus as immune exposure information.

This clone was recorded a few times. Its cognate antigen is unknown. The rearrangement links TRBV5-6 to TRBJ1-5; the D gene is possibly TRBD1 (5 bases). What was sequenced was PBMCs. This sequence originates from a male donor in good health and CMV-seronegative. This chain's CDR3 is CASSLWRGSKPQHF. The DNA for the CDR3 is TGTGCCAGCAGCTTGTGGAGGGGTAGTAAGCCCCAGCATTTT.